These 10 T cell receptor beta chains came from one sample sequenced in a study of cytomegalovirus exposure and HLA in healthy donors. In the PCR, 60 Vbeta and 13 Jbeta primers were used. The repertoire was sequenced with immunoSEQ multiplex PCR; TCRdb's copy has only in-frame clones and lacks some. The sample has roughly 200,000 clones; less than 90% are singletons. The material sequenced was PBMCs. Receptors were obtained from a woman in her 30s in good health and CMV-seronegative.

This clone was picked up a small number of times. The chain links TRBV2 to TRBJ2-3; 10 nucleotides agree with TRBD2. CDR3 length: 16 amino acids. The germline CDR1 and CDR2 sequences are SNHLY and FYNNEI. J lost 1 base, V lost 1 base, and 2 bases had no gene match. CDR3 coding DNA: TGTGCCAGCAGTGAAGTCCTAGCGGGAGGCACAGATACGCAGTATTTT. This sequence encodes CASSEVLAGGTDTQYF.

The V gene is TRBV11-3, the J gene TRBJ2-3, with TRBD2 matching over 13 bases. With 5 bases clipped from V and 1 base from J, the junction kept 3 bases outside the gene matches. The CDR3 extends over 16 amino acids. CDR1 is SGHNT and CDR2 is YENEEA in the germline V gene. The CDR3 nucleotides are TGTGCCAGCAGCCGCGGACTAGCGGGAGGCACAGATACGCAGTATTTT. It specifies CASSRGLAGGTDTQYF.

This clone has a single count. V and J are TRBV4-1 and TRBJ2-5, with 8 bases matching TRBD1. The germline CDR1 and CDR2 sequences are MGHRA and YSYEKL. J was trimmed by 5 bases and V by 4 bases; bases with no gene match: 9. The CDR3 consists of 15 residues. The CDR3 DNA reads as TGCGCCAGCAGCCCACAGGGGGTTAAGGGGGAGACCCAGTACTTC. Its translation: CASSPQGVKGETQYF.

V is TRBV19 and J is TRBJ2-7, with 7 bases that match TRBD1. Germline trimming cut 2 bases from V and 2 bases from J; bases unmatched to any gene: 15. This CDR3 comprises 18 residues. CDR1 LNHDA and CDR2 SQIVND come from the germline V gene (reference sequence). The CDR3 is CASSIRAKIRGSAYEQYF. The CDR3 DNA follows: TGTGCCAGTAGTATACGGGCAAAAATCAGGGGGTCCGCCTACGAGCAGTACTTC.

The gene calls are TRBV11-3 and TRBJ2-1, with D hard to call. This CDR3 region has 13 residues. The V end was cut by 4 bases, the J end by 6 bases, with 10 bases between. The germline V gene has CDR1 SGHNT and CDR2 YENEEA. The CDR3 DNA is TGTGCCAGCAGCTACGACCGCGGCAATGAGCAGTTCTTC. Translation gives CASSYDRGNEQFF.

With regard to this clone: Germline is not matched at one junction end, which may reflect a read error. This rearrangement joins TRBV28 to TRBJ1-1; 7 bases are shared with TRBD1. CDR3 length: 14 residues. Germline V CDR1 and CDR2: MDHEN, SYDVKM. The CDR3 is CASSLLGQTTGAFF. CDR3 DNA sequence: TGTGCCAGCAGTTTATTGGGACAGACCACTGGAGCTTTCTTT.

This clone has just one count. The rearrangement joins TRBV7-3 to TRBJ2-2; 9 positions match TRBD1. The CDR3 is 16 residues long. With 5 bases clipped from V and 2 bases from J, the junction kept 6 bases outside the gene matches. Germline V gives CDR1 SGHTA, CDR2 FQGTGA. This CDR3 reads CASSPRGQGNTGELFF. The CDR3 DNA follows: TGTGCCAGCAGCCCTCGGGGACAGGGAAACACCGGGGAGCTGTTTTTT.

This clone was counted only a few times. The rearrangement links TRBV21-1 to TRBJ1-1. TRBV21-1 is a pseudogene. This CDR3 contains 12 residues. This CDR3 reads CASNWRGPEAFF. The CDR3 DNA reads as TGTGCCAGCAACTGGAGGGGACCCGAAGCTTTCTTT.

The chain recombines TRBV27 with TRBJ2-1; the D gene is possibly TRBD2 (6 bases). The CDR3 has 14 amino acids. Deletions cut 5 bases from V and 9 bases from J, with 17 bases between. Germline V gene sequence: CDR1 MNHEY, CDR2 SMNVEV (reference sequence). CDR3 loop: CASSSRDSPGEQFF. The CDR3 DNA reads TGTGCCAGCAGTAGCCGGGACTCCCCGGGTGAGCAGTTCTTC.

The chain joins TRBV18 to TRBJ2-2, with TRBD1 as a possible D gene (5 bases). Germline V lookup: CDR1 KGHSH, CDR2 LQKENI. This CDR3 contains 16 residues. The germline V and J ends were trimmed by 2 bases and 5 bases, with 15 bases remaining between them. CDR3 DNA: TGTGCCAGCTCACCAGCGGCAGGAAGGGGTACCGGGGAGCTGTTTTTT. This codes for CASSPAAGRGTGELFF.